This T cell receptor beta chain was retrieved from a study of identical twins. Each CDR3 protein gets one entry after TCRdb re-called the 5' RACE reads with MiXCR. The data contain 200,000 to 250,000 distinct CDR3 sequences, approximately 7.1% of them seen just once; the ten biggest clones take up approximately 14%. The CDR3 loop spans 12 amino acids. The germline V and J ends were trimmed by 7 bases and 6 bases, with 13 bases remaining between them. Germline values: CDR1 SGHAT, CDR2 FQNNGV. This clonotype turned up a few times. The sample was also linked to a second study, of T cells expressing NK-cell markers.

The sample was CD8+ T cells sorted from blood. The rearrangement uses TRBV11-2 and TRBJ2-7; D not resolved. This TCR was sampled from a woman aged 18-29 years in good health. This CDR3 reads CASTTNSREQYF. The CDR3 nucleotides are TGTGCCAGCACCACGAATAGCCGCGAGCAGTACTTC.